This note documents a single T cell receptor beta chain sequence. The record originates from a study of blood T cell repertoires in COVID-19. Study summary: Sites across the United States, Italy and Spain contributed samples from acute and convalescent COVID-19. Sample material is recorded as cDNA or gDNA derived from T cells, B-cell-depleted T cells, or PBMCs.

Original analysis: Estimation of nucleated cell counts relied on the amplification of reference gene primers. The table came from immunoSEQ multiplex PCR; TCRdb's copy has only in-frame clones and leaves some out. V, J and clone size derive from that table, while D and trimming were established from the DNA sequence. The sample records 55,000 to 70,000 clones, over 75% being singletons. The germline V gene encodes CDR1 SGHRS and CDR2 YFSETQ. The CDR3 consists of 15 residues. Trimming removed 4 bases from V and 5 bases from J; junction bases left unmatched: 8. The V gene is TRBV5-1, the J gene TRBJ2-1, with 8 nucleotides matching TRBD1. This clonotype was sampled from a woman at least 80 years old with acute or convalescent COVID-19. Source material: peripheral blood. The CDR3: CASSPDRVGDNEQFF. Written as DNA, the CDR3 is TGCGCCAGCAGCCCGGACAGGGTAGGGGACAATGAGCAGTTCTTC.